This note documents a single TCR beta chain sequence. This record comes from a study of blood T cell repertoires in COVID-19. The CDR3 runs to 14 residues. Germline-derived CDR1 and CDR2 are MDHEN and SYDVKM. The J segment lost 6 bases and the V segment lost 6 bases, leaving 6 bases of the junction unmatched. TCRdb keeps only in-frame clones here, not all; method: immunoSEQ multiplex PCR. The data hold about 300,000 clones, with roughly 89% observed a single time. Everyone who took part was 18 to 89 years old, and they came from roughly 25 US areas. The sample comprised PBMCs or T cells enriched from blood (not recorded which). This chain connects TRBV28 to TRBJ1-5; TRBD1 matches 9 bases. This TCR was recovered from a man aged 60 to 69 who had recovered from COVID-19. The CDR3 loop reads CASRGQGLGQPQHF. CDR3 coding DNA: TGTGCCAGCAGGGGACAGGGTCTCGGTCAGCCCCAGCATTTT.